This T cell receptor beta chain was sequenced for a study of regulatory T cells in long-lasting Graves disease. According to the study, TCR beta libraries were built with iRepertoire HTBI primers and CDR3-region Arm-PCR. A single record per CDR3 protein comes from TCRdb applying MiXCR to the multiplex PCR reads. The repertoire consists of about 370,000 distinct CDR3 sequences, with 15% occurring once and the leading ten covering roughly 20%. The time point denotes: newly diagnosed GD, antithyroid drugs for less than 3 months. TCR sequences were obtained from RNA taken from PBMCs. As a group, patients came from one endocrinology department in Xi'an, China. Study conclusions and caveats: The work looked only at peripheral blood and did not look at thyroid tissue. There was favoring of TRBV28, TRBJ1-2 and TRBJ2-5 in persistent disease.

With 5 bases removed from V and 0 bases from J, the gap between germline ends came to 10 bases. The length of the CDR3 is 14 residues. CDR1 is SEHNR, CDR2 FQNEAQ, per germline (reference sequence). This clonotype came up many times. As yet, its antigen is unknown. Specimen: peripheral blood mononuclear cells (PBMCs), collected at new diagnosis, from a patient treated with antithyroid drugs. The sequence derives from a female donor with Graves disease. The chain is built from TRBV7-9 and TRBJ1-1, with a possible D match to TRBD1 (5 bases). CDR3 coding DNA: TGTGCCAGCAGCCGAGGGGATTTGAACACTGAAGCTTTCTTT. It translates to CASSRGDLNTEAFF.